This note documents a single TCR beta chain sequence. This entry belongs to a study of blood T cell repertoires in COVID-19. For the study at large: The United States, Italy and Spain supplied acute and convalescent COVID-19 samples. The analysed material was cDNA or gDNA that came from T cells, B-cell-depleted T cells, or PBMCs.

Per the authors' pipeline: Reference gene primer amplification gave nucleated cell count estimates. Profiled with immunoSEQ multiplex PCR; TCRdb holds only in-frame clones, not every one. V and J calls and clone size are copied from that table; D and trimming were computed from the DNA. The sample lists some 130,000 clones, approximately 87% occurring once. Per the germline V gene, CDR1 is SNHLY and CDR2 is FYNNEI. The CDR3 runs 16 residues. The ends lost 3 bases at V and 1 base at J; junction bases unmatched: 5. This clonotype originated in a man aged 70 or older with active COVID-19. This chain connects TRBV2 to TRBJ1-5; 8 bases align to TRBD1. Material for sequencing was peripheral blood. The CDR3 DNA is TGTGCCAGCAGTGATCGTAGGGACAGGAGCAATCAGCCCCAGCATTTT. Its protein product is CASSDRRDRSNQPQHF.